This TCR beta chain comes out of a study of blood T cell repertoires in COVID-19. Data came from immunoSEQ multiplex PCR; TCRdb stores just in-frame clones and leaves some out. This sample has about 210,000 clones, with 86% found just once. Germline V gene lookup returns CDR1 LGHNT and CDR2 FRNRAP. The V end was cut by 1 base, the J end by 6 bases, with 9 bases between. This CDR3 region has 14 residues. The material sequenced was peripheral blood. This TCR was recovered from an older woman with acute or convalescent COVID-19. The chain couples TRBV12-5 to TRBJ2-2; the D is unclear. The CDR3, as DNA: TGTGCTAGTGGTTTGGAGTCGGTCTCCGGGGAGCTGTTTTTT. Translating gives CASGLESVSGELFF.